This T cell receptor beta chain comes out of a study of PD-1 blockade in mismatch repair-deficient tumors. Study context: Patients had eleven to twelve mismatch repair-deficient cancer types, all previously treated and progressing.

TCRs were sequenced from a few patients responding to pembrolizumab. Broader study findings: Tumor-resident clones, often undetectable pretreatment in blood, expanded then contracted after pembrolizumab.

CDR3 length equals 15 residues. Trimming removed 6 bases from V and 1 base from J, with 16 bases in between. Germline loops: CDR1 SGHDT, CDR2 YYEEEE. Turning to this clone: Its target is unknown.

Only in-frame clones appear in the TCRdb table, and some are missing; sequencing was by immunoSEQ multiplex PCR. The sample has 100,000 or so clones, approximately 80% seen once; the top ten hold 6.3%. The source is an adult with mismatch repair-deficient cancer. Sequencing was performed on peripheral blood, taken 35 to 37 weeks after starting pembrolizumab. This chain links TRBV5-6 with TRBJ1-1; a possible D gene is TRBD1 (5 bases). CDR3 loop: CASTQYGHRNTEAFF. In DNA form, the CDR3 reads TGTGCCAGCACCCAATATGGACACAGGAACACTGAAGCTTTCTTT. Drawing the rest from reference TRBV5-6 and TRBJ1-1, the complete variable domain is DAGVTQSPTHLIKTRGQQVTLRCSPKSGHDTVSWYQQALGQGPQFIFQYYEEEERQRGNFPDRFSGHQFPNYSSELNVNALLLGDSALYLCASTQYGHRNTEAFFGQGTRLTVV.